Listed below are T cell receptor beta chains from one sample, sequenced in a study of vaccination and CD4 T cells after COVID-19. Their cognate antigens are unknown. TCRdb recomputed calls from the PCR reads with MiXCR, one row per CDR3 protein. The table has 4,000 to 5,500 distinct CDR3 sequences, roughly 60% seen once; the top ten hold 35% to 40%. Sequencing was done on a sample of CD4+ T cells from blood, cultured in vitro. These receptors came from a human donor in good health. Each CDR3 is given without its conserved first and last residue. Each record gives: J gene, V gene, CDR3 protein.

j_call: TRBJ1-1; v_call: TRBV10-3; cdr3_aa: AIMDRGMAEAF
j_call: TRBJ1-5; v_call: TRBV19; cdr3_aa: ASTNRGHQPQH
j_call: TRBJ2-1; v_call: TRBV5-1; cdr3_aa: ASSLPLAGRPDEQF
j_call: TRBJ1-2; v_call: TRBV27; cdr3_aa: ASSPITGAPRLYGYT
j_call: TRBJ2-5; v_call: TRBV7-2; cdr3_aa: ASSASGTSGGAQETQY
j_call: TRBJ1-1; v_call: TRBV6-1; cdr3_aa: ASTPSTGGASAF
j_call: TRBJ1-1; v_call: TRBV5-1; cdr3_aa: ASSLATVTKGTEAF
j_call: TRBJ1-2; v_call: TRBV28; cdr3_aa: ASSPGQAVVGYT
j_call: TRBJ1-1; v_call: TRBV20-1; cdr3_aa: SARTPFGELNTEAF
j_call: TRBJ1-2; v_call: TRBV5-4; cdr3_aa: ASSRAGGRIYGYT
j_call: TRBJ1-2; v_call: TRBV5-4; cdr3_aa: ASSLVPGNGYT